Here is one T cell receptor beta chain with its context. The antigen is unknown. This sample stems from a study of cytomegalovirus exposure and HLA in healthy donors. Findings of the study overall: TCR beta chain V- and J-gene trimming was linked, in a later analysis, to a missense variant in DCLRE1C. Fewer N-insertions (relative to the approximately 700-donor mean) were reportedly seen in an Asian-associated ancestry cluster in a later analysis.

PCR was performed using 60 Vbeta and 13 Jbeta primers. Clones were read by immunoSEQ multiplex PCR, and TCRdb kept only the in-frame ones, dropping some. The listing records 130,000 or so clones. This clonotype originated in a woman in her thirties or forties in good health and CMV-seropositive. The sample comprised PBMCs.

The CDR3 DNA reads as TGTGCCAGCAGTTACCCCGGGACTAGTCGAAATGAGCAGTTCTTC. Translated: CASSYPGTSRNEQFF. The chain is built from TRBV6-5 and TRBJ2-1, with 8 bases aligning to TRBD2. V dropped 2 bases and J dropped 7; count of bases not matched to a gene: 7. The CDR3 runs 15 residues. Germline V gene lookup returns CDR1 MNHEY and CDR2 SVGAGI.